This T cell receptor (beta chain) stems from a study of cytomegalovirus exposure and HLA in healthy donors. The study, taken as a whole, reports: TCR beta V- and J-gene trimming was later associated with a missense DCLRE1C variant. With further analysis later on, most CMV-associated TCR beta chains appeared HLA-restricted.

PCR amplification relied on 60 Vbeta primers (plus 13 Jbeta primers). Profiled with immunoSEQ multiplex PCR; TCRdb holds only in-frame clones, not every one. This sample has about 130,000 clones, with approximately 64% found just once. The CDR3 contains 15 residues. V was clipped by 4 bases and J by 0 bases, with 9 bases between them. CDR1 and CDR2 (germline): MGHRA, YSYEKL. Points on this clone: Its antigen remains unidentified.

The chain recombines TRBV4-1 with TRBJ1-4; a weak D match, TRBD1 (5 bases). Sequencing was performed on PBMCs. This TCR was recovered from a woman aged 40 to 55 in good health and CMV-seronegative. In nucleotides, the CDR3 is TGCGCCAGCAGCCGGGGGGTCGCAACTAATGAAAAACTGTTTTTT. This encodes CASSRGVATNEKLFF.